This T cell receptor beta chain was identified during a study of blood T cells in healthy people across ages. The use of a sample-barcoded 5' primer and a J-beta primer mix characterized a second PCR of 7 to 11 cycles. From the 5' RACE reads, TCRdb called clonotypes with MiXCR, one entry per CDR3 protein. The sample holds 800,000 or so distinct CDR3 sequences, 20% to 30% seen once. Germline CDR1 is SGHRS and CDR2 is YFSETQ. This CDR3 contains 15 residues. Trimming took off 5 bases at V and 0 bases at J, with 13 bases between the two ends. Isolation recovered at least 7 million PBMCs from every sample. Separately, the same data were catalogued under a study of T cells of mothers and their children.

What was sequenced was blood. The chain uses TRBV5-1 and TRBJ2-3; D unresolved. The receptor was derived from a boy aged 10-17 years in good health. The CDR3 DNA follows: TGCGCCAGCAGTGTTGAGCCCAGGAGCACAGATACGCAGTATTTT. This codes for CASSVEPRSTDTQYF.